These 28 T cell receptor beta chains originate from one sample sequenced in a study of T-cell memory formation after mild COVID-19. TCRdb re-analysed the 5' RACE reads in MiXCR, keeping a single row per CDR3 protein. The repertoire holds 80,000 to 90,000 distinct CDR3 sequences, with roughly 25% as singletons. Sequences were obtained from PBMCs or a T cell subset sorted from them (not recorded which). These receptors were collected from a young man who had mild COVID-19 (a few samples of this study predate the infection). Cell type and time point are not known.

Only a few counts were recorded for this clonotype. CDR3 bases: TGTGCCAGCCGGGACAGCGTTTCGAACACTGAAGCTTTCTTT. Translation gives CASRDSVSNTEAFF. V gene TRBV6-2 or TRBV6-3 combines with J gene TRBJ1-1, with 7 bases identical to TRBD1. The CDR3 length is 14 residues. With V trimmed by 8 bases and J by 1 base, 7 bases remained unmatched. The germline V gene has CDR1 MNHEY and CDR2 SVGEGT.

V gene TRBV7-6 combines with J gene TRBJ2-2, with 7 bases identical to TRBD1. Unmatched junction bases numbered 9, after V lost 4 bases and J lost 4 bases. The CDR3 covers 16 residues. Germline CDR1 reads SGHVS; CDR2 reads FNYEAQ. The CDR3 sequence: CASSYRQDRSTGELFF. CDR3 DNA: TGTGCCAGCAGCTACCGGCAGGACAGGAGCACCGGGGAGCTGTTTTTT.

This clonotype was recorded a few times. This rearrangement joins TRBV5-5 to TRBJ1-2; no clear D gene. The CDR3 totals 12 residues. The V and J ends lost 0 bases and 7 bases respectively, with 7 bases between them. CDR1 and CDR2 from the germline V gene are SGHKS and YYEKEE (reference sequence). Here the CDR3 DNA reads TGTGCCAGCAGCTTGGGGGTTGCTGGCTACACCTTC. As protein: CASSLGVAGYTF.

This clonotype was seen a handful of times. The chain joins TRBV29-1 to TRBJ1-1; D uncertain. Trimming removed 6 bases from V and 3 bases from J, with 5 bases in between. The CDR3 runs to 10 residues. From germline, CDR1 is SQVTM and CDR2 ANQGSEA. The CDR3 protein is CSVVDTEAFF. The CDR3 DNA reads as TGCAGCGTGGTGGACACTGAAGCTTTCTTT.

This clonotype was found a few times. With a much larger clone just one base away, this may be a read error. The rearrangement uses TRBV6-4 and TRBJ2-3, with TRBD2 matching 8 bases. This CDR3 has 15 residues. In germline, CDR1 is MRHNA, CDR2 SNTAGT. The junction had 4 bases not matched to a gene; V was cut back by 4 bases and J by 1 base. CDR3 sequence: CASSVGSGGTDTQYF. The CDR3 DNA follows: TGTGCCAGCAGTGTGGGTAGCGGGGGCACAGATACGCAGTATTTT.

The chain combines TRBV6-2 or TRBV6-3 with TRBJ2-3, with unresolved D. V lost 6 bases and J 0 bases, leaving 19 bases between the germline ends. The CDR3 covers 17 residues. Germline V CDR1 and CDR2: MNHEY, SVGEGT. The CDR3 DNA sequence: TGTGCCAGCAGCCCCTCAGCGTACGGCCCAAGCACAGATACGCAGTATTTT. It yields the protein CASSPSAYGPSTDTQYF.

The gene calls are TRBV5-1 and TRBJ1-5; D might be TRBD1 (5 bases). The CDR3 contains 13 residues. Per the germline V gene, CDR1 is SGHRS and CDR2 is YFSETQ. V was clipped by 2 bases and J by 7 bases, with 10 bases between them. The DNA for the CDR3 is TGCGCCAGCAGCTTCGTGGGGCGCCAGCCCCAGCATTTT. Residues: CASSFVGRQPQHF.

A few counts support this clonotype. The V and J genes are TRBV19 and TRBJ1-1, with D possibly being TRBD1 (5 bases). The CDR3 spans 14 residues. Trimming stripped 6 bases from V and 4 bases from J, with 15 bases between. CDR1 and CDR2 from the germline V gene are LNHDA and SQIVND (reference sequence). This CDR3 is CASSRVAGSTEAFF. For the CDR3, the DNA is TGTGCCAGTAGCAGGGTGGCGGGGAGCACTGAAGCTTTCTTT.

The chain has TRBV27 and TRBJ2-1; 10 nucleotides align to TRBD1. The CDR3 totals 15 residues. Germline V lookup: CDR1 MNHEY, CDR2 SMNVEV (reference sequence). V shed 5 bases and J 7 bases; nucleotides not matched to a gene: 8. Here the CDR3 DNA reads TGTGCCAGCAGTCGCGACAGGGGGCGGGCGAATGAGCAGTTCTTC. Translated, it gives CASSRDRGRANEQFF.

This chain joins TRBV6-6 and TRBJ2-7; D gene uncertain. Germline V gene lookup returns CDR1 MNHNY and CDR2 SVGAGI (reference sequence). CDR3 length: 16 amino acids. V was trimmed by 2 bases and J by 6 bases, leaving 20 bases between them. For the CDR3, the DNA is TGTGCCAGCAGTTACGTCCCGAATAAACATGGGTCCGAGCAGTACGTC. It encodes CASSYVPNKHGSEQYV.

The sample holds a few counts of this clonotype. This chain connects TRBV4-2 to TRBJ1-1; D is perhaps TRBD1 (5 bases). Trimming shortened V by 4 bases and J by 11 bases, and 11 bases separated the two germline ends. The CDR3 has 11 amino acids. Germline lookup yields CDR1 LGHNA and CDR2 YNFKEQ. The CDR3 loop is CASSLRDAAFF. The CDR3 bases are TGTGCCAGCAGCCTCCGGGACGCGGCTTTCTTT.

This clonotype appeared a few times. The chain joins TRBV7-8 to TRBJ2-7; 8 bases line up with TRBD1. The CDR3 is 13 amino acids. Unmatched junction bases numbered 7, after V lost 11 bases and J lost 1 base. Germline lookup yields CDR1 SGHVS and CDR2 FQNEAQ. The CDR3 loop is CAGTGTGSYEQYF. CDR3 DNA: TGTGCCGGGACCGGGACAGGTTCCTACGAGCAGTACTTC.

The chain recombines TRBV4-3 with TRBJ1-2; unclear D gene. CDR3 size: 16 residues. CDR1 is LGHNA, CDR2 YSLEER, per germline. The ends were cut back, 3 bases at V and 4 bases at J, with 18 bases in the middle. The CDR3 loop is CASSHGLESYSYGYTF. In DNA, the CDR3 is TGCGCCAGCAGCCACGGACTCGAGAGTTATAGCTATGGCTACACCTTC.

This clonotype was observed at least ten times. The CDR3 bases are TGCGCCAGCAGCTCACCGGGACTTTCGGGGTTCTTC. It is translated as CASSSPGLSGFF. This sequence joins TRBV5-1 and TRBJ2-1; tentatively, D is TRBD2 (6 bases). V dropped 3 bases and J dropped 15 bases, with 16 bases sitting between them. This CDR3 comprises 12 residues. In germline, CDR1 is SGHRS, CDR2 YFSETQ.

The rearrangement uses TRBV12-3 or TRBV12-4 and TRBJ2-3, with 11 bases that match TRBD2. The junction had 14 bases not matched to a gene; V was cut back by 6 bases and J by 0 bases. The CDR3 consists of 19 residues. The CDR3 nucleotides are TGTGCCAGCAGCACCCAGGGGCTAGCGGGGGGTCCAAGCACAGATACGCAGTATTTT. This gives the protein CASSTQGLAGGPSTDTQYF.

This chain uses TRBV28 with TRBJ2-7; 9 nucleotides line up with TRBD1. J gave up 3 bases and V 4 bases, and 1 base lay outside the gene matches. The CDR3 runs to 13 residues. Germline V lookup: CDR1 MDHEN, CDR2 SYDVKM. The DNA of the CDR3 is TGTGCCAGCAGTTGGGACAGGGACTACGAGCAGTACGTC. It encodes CASSWDRDYEQYV.

This sequence joins TRBV6-5 and TRBJ2-6; no reliable D call. This CDR3 is built from 12 residues. Germline CDR1 reads MNHEY; CDR2 reads SVGAGI. V was trimmed by 7 bases and J by 5 bases, leaving 6 bases between them. CDR3 nucleotides: TGTGCCAGCATAGGTAGGGCCAACGTCCTGACTTTC. It codes for CASIGRANVLTF.

Comments on this clonotype: At one end, the junction sequence differs from germline, possibly due to a read error. This sequence joins TRBV12-3 or TRBV12-4 and TRBJ2-5, with D possibly being TRBD1 (6 bases). The CDR3 has 12 amino acids. DNA for the CDR3: TGTGCCAGCAGTTGGGGACAAGGGACCCAGTACTTC. Translated, it gives CASSWGQGTQYF.

This clonotype was seen only a few times. The chain uses TRBV28 and TRBJ2-4; D is possibly TRBD1 or TRBD2 (6 bases each). The germline V gene has CDR1 MDHEN and CDR2 SYDVKM. Trimming took off 5 bases at V and 3 bases at J, with 14 bases between the two ends. The CDR3 extends over 15 amino acids. The CDR3: CASSEQQGGKNIQYF. CDR3 coding DNA: TGTGCCAGCAGTGAACAACAGGGAGGCAAAAACATTCAGTACTTC.

The genes are TRBV11-2 and TRBJ2-4; D not certain. The V gene's germline CDR1 is SGHAT and CDR2 FQNNGV. The CDR3 has 16 residues. V dropped 2 bases and J dropped 0 bases, with 11 bases sitting between them. Written as DNA, the CDR3 is TGTGCCAGCAGCTTAATACGGAATCTAGCCAAAAACATTCAGTACTTC. Translation: CASSLIRNLAKNIQYF.

The chain is built from TRBV11-1 and TRBJ2-7; 9 bases line up with TRBD1. Germline CDR1 is SGHAT and CDR2 is FQDESV (reference sequence). The J segment lost 0 bases and the V segment lost 5 bases, leaving 5 bases of the junction unmatched. The CDR3 covers 15 residues. As DNA, the CDR3 is TGTGCCAGCAGCGTGGGACAGGGTCCCTCCTACGAGCAGTACGTC. This codes for CASSVGQGPSYEQYV.

In nucleotides, the CDR3 is TGCGCCAGCAGCCAAGTCGCGGGGGGTGACAATGAGCAGTTCTTC. It translates to CASSQVAGGDNEQFF. The chain employs TRBV4-1 and TRBJ2-1; 8 bases align to TRBD2. This CDR3 is built from 15 residues. The trim removed 1 base at V and 5 bases at J, leaving 4 bases unmatched. Germline loops: CDR1 MGHRA, CDR2 YSYEKL.

This chain links TRBV4-3 with TRBJ2-5; no firm D call. The germline V and J ends were trimmed by 1 base and 5 bases, with 11 bases remaining between them. The CDR3 has 14 amino acids. In germline, CDR1 is LGHNA, CDR2 YSLEER. The CDR3 sequence: CASSQGPPGETQYF. The CDR3 nucleotides read TGCGCCAGCAGCCAAGGCCCGCCCGGGGAGACCCAGTACTTC.

There are a few counts of this clonotype. The chain uses TRBV5-1 and TRBJ1-5; 10 bases are shared with TRBD1. Germline CDR1 and CDR2: SGHRS and YFSETQ. The CDR3 totals 15 residues. The V segment lost 3 bases and the J segment 2 bases; nucleotides outside the gene matches: 2. The CDR3 nucleotides are TGCGCCAGCAGCTGGGGGACAGGGGGCAATCAGCCCCAGCATTTT. Protein product: CASSWGTGGNQPQHF.

The V and J genes are TRBV11-1 and TRBJ2-1, with D possibly matching TRBD1 (5 bases). This CDR3 comprises 17 residues. V lost 2 bases and J 0 bases, leaving 14 bases between the germline ends. Germline-derived CDR1 and CDR2 are SGHAT and FQDESV (reference sequence). The CDR3, as DNA: TGTGCCAGCAGCTTACATACAGGCACCAGCTCCTACAATGAGCAGTTCTTC. Protein: CASSLHTGTSSYNEQFF.

The V call is TRBV27, the J call TRBJ1-2, with 8 bases aligning to TRBD1. The CDR3 loop spans 15 amino acids. Germline V gene sequence: CDR1 MNHEY, CDR2 SMNVEV (reference sequence). Trimming removed 4 bases from V and 2 bases from J; junction bases left unmatched: 6. Here the CDR3 DNA reads TGTGCCAGCAGTTCAGGACAGGGAAGGAACTATGGCTACACCTTC. As protein: CASSSGQGRNYGYTF.

The chain has TRBV6-5 and TRBJ1-2, with 9 bases fitting TRBD1. Germline V CDR1 and CDR2: MNHEY, SVGAGI. V trimming: 4 bases; J trimming: 8 bases; junction bases outside the gene matches: 8. The CDR3 spans 14 residues. CDR3 nucleotide sequence: TGTGCCAGCAGTTCAGGGACAGGGAGAGAGGGCTACACCTTC. Its translation is CASSSGTGREGYTF.

The rearrangement links TRBV4-3 to TRBJ2-6; 7 nucleotides line up with TRBD1. The germline V gene encodes CDR1 LGHNA and CDR2 YSLEER. The J segment lost 4 bases and the V segment lost 0 bases, leaving 9 bases of the junction unmatched. The CDR3 contains 18 residues. DNA for the CDR3: TGCGCCAGCAGCCAAGATCAGGCAGGGGGTTACGGGGCCAACGTCCTGACTTTC. Encoded protein: CASSQDQAGGYGANVLTF.